This T cell receptor (beta chain) derives from a study of control samples from healthy donors and cancer patients (dated by TCRdb to the early 2020s). The library came from the immunoSEQ multiplex PCR assay. What TCRdb holds here is the immuneACCESS table cut down to in-frame rearrangements. Part of the clones is not present; checked against another copy, under half of the missing clones reflect an unresolved V gene, and the others are unexplained. The sample table records roughly 100,000 clones; over 85% of these occur just once. Of the sample, about 2.9% falls within the top ten clones. Details on this clone: The antigen it recognizes is unknown. No base qualities exist here, and no much larger clone lies one base off it.

CDR1 and CDR2, looked up from the germline V gene (reference sequence), are LGHDT and YNNKEL. Trimming takes 1 base from V and 0 bases from J, and the germline ends sit 3 bases apart. The cysteine opens and the phenylalanine closes a CDR3 of 13 amino acids. Just the 39-base CDR3 DNA is kept, in frame starting at base 1. The sequence links TRBV3-1 (or the pseudogene TRBV3-2) to TRBJ2-5; the D gene cannot be resolved reliably. The source is a human donor in good health. The donor label of this sample is uncertain. The sequenced material came from blood. The nucleotides read TGTGCCAGCAGCCAAGTCCACCAAGAGACCCAGTACTTC. It encodes CASSQVHQETQYF.